Here is one T cell receptor beta chain with its context. No antigen is known for it. This sample stems from a study of siplizumab effects on memory and regulatory T cells. Study results and caveats: Unstimulated naive T cells seemed to show more diversity than memory cells did, and they also seemed to be among the major contributors to the alloresponse.

V lost 3 bases and J lost 2, with 6 bases in between. The CDR3 sequence is 13 residues long. Germline V gives CDR1 SGHTA, CDR2 FQGNSA. Using immunoSEQ multiplex PCR, the repertoire was profiled, and TCRdb retains in-frame clones only, with some absent. This repertoire shows around 100,000 clones, nearly 95% found once; its top ten account for about 12%. Sequencing was done on a sample of non-Treg CD4+ T cells sorted from blood. V and J are TRBV7-2 and TRBJ2-3; D not resolved. The TCR sequence derives from a human donor in good health. The CDR3 sequence: CASSFKSTDTQYF. CDR3 coding DNA: TGTGCCAGCAGCTTTAAATCCACAGATACGCAGTATTTT.